These T cell receptor beta chains were read from a single sample in a study of blood T cell repertoires in COVID-19. Sequencing was performed with immunoSEQ multiplex PCR; in TCRdb, only in-frame clones are kept and a portion is missing. Found here are 220,000 or so clones, around four fifths of them singletons; the top ten hold more than 4.5%. The sequenced sample was peripheral blood. All receptors derive from a woman aged 60-75 years who had recovered from COVID-19. CDR3s include the opening cysteine and the closing phenylalanine or tryptophan. Each record gives: D gene, J gene, V gene, clone size, CDR3 protein, CDR3 DNA. D genes are given only for firm matches. A clone size is listed for some rows: how often the clone was seen (once, few, many), or a class if it is expanded.

TRBD2 TRBJ2-3 TRBV7-2 . CASSSTSGGRDTQYF TGTGCCAGCAGCTCAACGAGCGGGGGTAGAGATACGCAGTATTTT
. TRBJ2-1 TRBV18 . CASSMAGNSYNEQFF TGTGCCAGCTCAATGGCAGGGAACTCCTACAATGAGCAGTTCTTC
TRBD1 TRBJ1-1 TRBV7-3 few CASSEWDSDGTEAFF TGTGCCAGCAGCGAATGGGACAGTGATGGGACTGAAGCTTTCTTT
TRBD1 TRBJ2-2 TRBV5-1 once CASNTIGTGETGELFF TGCGCCAGCAATACTATCGGGACAGGGGAAACCGGGGAGCTGTTTTTT
. TRBJ1-5 TRBV2 . CASSDLGGYQPQHF TGTGCCAGCAGTGACTTGGGGGGATATCAGCCCCAGCATTTT
TRBD1 TRBJ1-1 TRBV14 . CASSQGQGATSGTEAFF TGTGCCAGCAGCCAAGGGCAGGGGGCTACTTCGGGGACTGAAGCTTTCTTT
TRBD1 TRBJ1-4 TRBV19 few CASSIDPRTGGSEKLFF TGTGCCAGTAGTATAGACCCTCGGACAGGGGGCTCCGAAAAACTGTTTTTT
TRBD1 TRBJ2-5 TRBV20-1 . CSASADRGRLTQYF TGCAGTGCTAGTGCCGACAGGGGGCGATTGACCCAGTACTTC
TRBD1 TRBJ1-4 TRBV4-2 . CASSLTGDEKLFF TGTGCCAGCAGCCTCACAGGGGATGAAAAACTGTTTTTT
. TRBJ1-6 TRBV7-3 . CASSFGQYNSPLHF TGTGCCAGCAGCTTTGGGCAGTATAATTCACCCCTCCACTTT
TRBD1 TRBJ2-1 TRBV25-1 . CASSGSPGGSYNEQFF TGTGCCAGCAGTGGGTCTCCAGGGGGCTCCTACAATGAGCAGTTCTTC
TRBD2 TRBJ2-7 TRBV7-9 once CASSLFVGTSGVEQYF TGTGCCAGCAGCTTATTCGTGGGGACTAGCGGGGTCGAGCAGTACTTC
. TRBJ2-3 TRBV21-1 . CASSKSPDRGLTPGPADTQYF TGTGCCAGCAGCAAATCCCCGGACAGGGGGCTCACCCCAGGCCCCGCAGATACGCAGTATTTT
TRBD1 TRBJ1-5 TRBV18 . CASSGDSLGNQPQHF TGTGCCAGCTCAGGGGACAGTCTTGGCAATCAGCCCCAGCATTTT
TRBD2 TRBJ2-3 TRBV6-5 few CASSRLAGGPDTQYF TGTGCCAGCAGTCGACTAGCGGGGGGGCCAGATACGCAGTATTTT
. TRBJ2-7 TRBV9 . CASRRAGLTYEQYF TGTGCCAGCAGAAGGGCGGGCCTAACCTACGAGCAGTACTTC
. TRBJ1-2 TRBV11-2 . CASIEPAPGGYGYTF TGTGCCAGCATCGAACCGGCCCCTGGAGGGTATGGCTACACCTTC
. TRBJ2-3 TRBV9 . CASSVGASTDTQYF TGTGCCAGCAGCGTGGGGGCCTCCACAGATACGCAGTATTTT
TRBD1 TRBJ1-4 TRBV29-1 . CSVEAGDREYEKLFF TGCAGCGTTGAAGCGGGGGACAGGGAGTACGAAAAACTGTTTTTT
TRBD1 TRBJ1-2 TRBV13 . CASSLLSGGAITYGYTF TGTGCCAGCAGCTTATTGTCAGGGGGAGCTATTACCTATGGCTACACCTTC
. TRBJ2-7 TRBV7-2 once CASSSSGLTEQYF TGTGCCAGCAGCTCATCGGGACTGACCGAGCAGTACTTC
TRBD2 TRBJ2-3 TRBV9 . CASSVTLAQVTDTQYF TGTGCCAGCAGCGTCACACTAGCGCAGGTTACAGATACGCAGTATTTT
. TRBJ1-6 TRBV4-1 . CASSQGGRVGNSPLHF TGCGCCAGCAGCCAAGGAGGCAGGGTGGGTAATTCACCCCTCCACTTT
TRBD1 TRBJ1-2 TRBV18 . CASSPDRGYGYTF TGTGCCAGCTCACCAGACAGGGGGTATGGCTACACCTTC
TRBD1 TRBJ2-7 TRBV23-1 . CASSLTHRGRVYEQYF TGCGCCAGCAGTCTAACACACAGGGGGCGCGTTTACGAGCAGTACTTC
TRBD2 TRBJ2-5 TRBV7-2 . CASSLGSGGAETQYF TGTGCCAGCAGCTTAGGGAGCGGGGGGGCGGAGACCCAGTACTTC
TRBD1 TRBJ2-2 TRBV7-3 few CASRRTGDTGELFF TGTGCCAGCAGAAGGACAGGGGACACCGGGGAGCTGTTTTTT
TRBD2 TRBJ2-3 TRBV6-6 . CASSPGGAGTSTDTQYF TGTGCCAGCAGTCCCGGGGGAGCGGGGACGAGCACAGATACGCAGTATTTT
. TRBJ1-1 TRBV20-1 . CSARDLREAFF TGCAGTGCTAGAGATCTGCGTGAAGCTTTCTTT